The present TCR beta chain was sequenced within a study of T cell responses to AZD1222 COVID-19 vaccine. The overall study: Second-dose timings of about 4 or about 12 weeks were pooled.

Notes on this clone: Its specificity is unknown.

Losses at the gene ends were 2 bases for V and 5 bases for J; bases not matched to a gene: 24. This CDR3 has 21 residues. Generated by immunoSEQ multiplex PCR, the TCRdb table keeps only in-frame clones and is missing some. This table has more than 150,000 clones, 85% to 90% appearing once. General study results and limits: Females made up more of the donors, who were largely white British, and clonal diversity may have come out too low. Of the AZD1222 recipients, only 5 or 6 were seropositive at baseline. A rise in Spike-specific TCR breadth and depth followed two AZD1222 doses.

The gene calls are TRBV23-1 and TRBJ1-1; 9 bases match TRBD1. TRBV23-1 is filed as an ORF, its function uncertain. The TCR comes from an adult in good health. The sample in question was peripheral blood, obtained on day 0 of AZD1222 vaccination. The CDR3 loop is CASSQPYPSDRGDFSFTEAFF. The CDR3 DNA sequence: TGCGCCAGCAGTCAACCCTACCCCTCGGACAGGGGAGATTTCTCGTTTACTGAAGCTTTCTTT.